The T cell receptor (beta chain) described here comes from a study of CD8 T cells in ankylosing spondylitis. Study-wide findings and caveats: Reported data indicate significant enrichment of disease-linked clones within matched ankylosing spondylitis synovial fluid. In the blood and synovial fluid of reactive arthritis, some motif variants had been previously reported. Clones linked to the disease showed a CD8+ phenotype. They occurred at relatively low frequencies in peripheral blood. For ankylosing spondylitis blood, a TCR beta motif of seven to nine highly homologous variants appeared characteristic.

V was cut by 5 bases and J by 2 bases, with 16 bases left in between. CDR3 length: 16 amino acids. Looked up from germline, CDR1 is SGHRS and CDR2 is YFSETQ. This clonotype came up many times. Antigen: not known. For TCR beta, libraries came from quantitative 5'-RACE with molecular barcodes. Using its own MiXCR run on the 5' RACE reads, TCRdb lists one record per CDR3 protein. The sample holds fewer than 400,000 distinct CDR3 sequences, roughly 8% seen once. The V gene is TRBV5-1, the J gene TRBJ2-2; the D gene could be TRBD1 or TRBD2 (5 bases each). The TCR comes from a male donor with ankylosing spondylitis. Sequences were obtained from blood, either unsorted or a sorted T cell fraction (not recorded which). This CDR3 is CASRISGTLNTGELFF. As DNA, the CDR3 is TGCGCCAGCAGAATTTCCGGGACGTTAAACACCGGGGAGCTGTTTTTT.